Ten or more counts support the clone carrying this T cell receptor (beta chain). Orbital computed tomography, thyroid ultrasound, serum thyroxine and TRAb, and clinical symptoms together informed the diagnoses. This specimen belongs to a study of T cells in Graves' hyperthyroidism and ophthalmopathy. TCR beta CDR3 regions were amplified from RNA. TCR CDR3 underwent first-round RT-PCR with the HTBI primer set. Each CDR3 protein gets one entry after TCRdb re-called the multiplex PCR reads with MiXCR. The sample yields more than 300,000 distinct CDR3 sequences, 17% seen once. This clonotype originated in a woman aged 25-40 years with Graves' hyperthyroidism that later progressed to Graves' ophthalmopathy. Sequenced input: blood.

The CDR3 loop reads CSARGGGRSGEQYF. CDR3 DNA: TGCAGTGCTAGAGGTGGGGGCCGTTCGGGCGAGCAGTACTTC. This sequence joins TRBV20-1 and TRBJ2-7, with D maybe TRBD1 (6 bases). V gave up 1 base and J gave up 6 bases, with 16 bases separating them. The CDR3 runs to 14 residues. CDR1 is DFQATT, CDR2 SNEGSKA, per germline (reference sequence).